This TCR beta chain was observed in a study of T cell repertoires in cytomegalovirus infection. Across the whole study: Both a matching HLA type and CMV infection were indicated by public TCR beta signatures.

This clonotype occurred a few times. Its specificity is unknown. MiXCR, applied by TCRdb to the reads, yields one record per CDR3 protein. This table holds 290,000 or so distinct CDR3 sequences, around 9.1% found once. The study's findings and limits: Identification of carriers of CMV plus the relevant HLA was achieved through cumulative public TCR beta family frequency. HLA-C-restricted CMV-specific TCR beta clonotypes were dominant in the ex vivo response.

From germline, CDR1 is DFQATT and CDR2 SNEGSKA (reference sequence). The CDR3 is 14 residues long. Trimming cost V 2 bases and J 0 bases, with 10 bases left between them. The sequence derives from a human donor in good health (CMV status not recorded). Some clones in this sample may be carry-over from other donors' samples. The chain employs TRBV20-1 and TRBJ1-2; perhaps TRBD1 as D (5 bases). The sequenced sample consisted of PBMCs. The CDR3 DNA sequence: TGCAGTGCTAGAACCGCGACAGCTAACTATGGCTACACCTTC. It encodes CSARTATANYGYTF.